This T cell receptor beta chain comes out of a study of prognosis after radiotherapy for stage I lung cancer. Study in general: Stage I non-small cell lung cancer patients were enrolled in Nanjing, China. This enrollment took place between April 2018 and 2019. Subsequent to radiotherapy, distant metastatic disease emerged in several patients (median approximately seven months), whereas some 16 exhibited no significant progression. Squamous cell carcinoma was diagnosed in six to eight patients and adenocarcinoma in about a dozen.

Multiplex PCR, run in two rounds, amplified TCR beta CDR3 from genomic DNA. The authors ran first-round PCR with primers specific to each TRBV and TRBJ gene. TCRdb re-derived calls from the multiplex PCR reads in MiXCR, one entry per CDR3 protein. The profile shows roughly 14,000 distinct CDR3 sequences, about 32% of them singletons. This clonotype came up many times. With two time points in the design, around 6 milliliters of peripheral blood were drawn at each one. Germline V CDR1 and CDR2: MNHNS, SASEGT. The CDR3 has 14 residues. The germline V and J ends were trimmed by 8 bases and 0 bases, with 13 bases remaining between them.

This sequence was found in a donor aged 50 or older with non-small cell lung cancer. The V gene is TRBV6-1, the J gene TRBJ1-1, with no clear D. This specimen was PBMCs, taken before or after stereotactic body radiation therapy (not recorded which). CDR3 bases: TGTGCCAGCGGAGAAACAAGAATGAACACTGAAGCTTTCTTT. Amino acid sequence: CASGETRMNTEAFF.